Here is one T cell receptor beta chain with its context. The data stem from a study of blood T cell repertoires in COVID-19. Turning to the study itself: Researchers got acute and convalescent COVID-19 samples from the United States, Italy and Spain. The analysed material was cDNA or gDNA that came from T cells, B-cell-depleted T cells, or PBMCs.

Seattle cases were enrolled at active infection and followed longitudinally. Original methodology: Amplifying reference gene primers gave estimates of nucleated cell counts. TCRdb's copy holds only in-frame clones and misses some; the assay was immunoSEQ multiplex PCR. The V and J calls and clone size are taken from that table; D and trimming were inferred from the DNA. The sample shows 390,000 or so clones, roughly 90% of them seen only once. The CDR3 length is 14 residues. V lost 0 bases and J lost 1, with 6 bases in between. Germline CDR1 reads MNHEY; CDR2 reads SVGEGT. The TCR was taken from a woman in her thirties with COVID-19, enrolled during active disease. The genes are TRBV6-2 or TRBV6-3 and TRBJ1-1; D unresolved. The sequencing sample was made of peripheral blood. The CDR3 nucleotides are TGTGCCAGCAGTTACTCGAAACAGAACACTGAAGCTTTCTTT. Translating it yields CASSYSKQNTEAFF.